The rows below give T cell receptor beta chains drawn from one sample of a study of blood T cell repertoires in COVID-19. Sequenced by immunoSEQ multiplex PCR; TCRdb stores in-frame clones only, minus some. Found here are about 81,000 clones, 84% of them singletons; the top ten hold roughly 14%. The sequenced material came from peripheral blood. These receptors all stem from a human donor in a cohort sampled during active COVID-19. Each CDR3 is given with its conserved first and last residue. A D gene is named only where the DNA matches it firmly. The size of a clone is reported for some rows only, either as once, few or many, or as a class for expanded clones.

size,V,D,J,CDR3,DNA
NA,TRBV19,NA,TRBJ1-5,CASSKGHSNQPQHF,TGTGCCAGTAGTAAAGGACATAGCAATCAGCCCCAGCATTTT
NA,TRBV27,TRBD1,TRBJ1-5,CASSLDRANQPQHF,TGTGCCAGCAGTTTGGACAGGGCGAATCAGCCCCAGCATTTT
once,TRBV11-2,NA,TRBJ2-1,CASSLDQGGPNDNEQFF,TGTGCCAGCAGCTTAGATCAGGGGGGTCCAAACGACAATGAGCAGTTCTTC
NA,TRBV6-5,NA,TRBJ2-7,CASSADTTLLHF,TGTGCCAGCAGCGCGGACACGACTCTCCTGCACTTC
NA,TRBV7-3,NA,TRBJ1-1,CASSVRRNTEAFF,TGTGCCAGCAGCGTCCGGAGGAACACTGAAGCTTTCTTT
NA,TRBV7-8,NA,TRBJ1-5,CASSSEGQSSNQPQHF,TGTGCCAGCAGCTCAGAAGGACAGTCAAGCAATCAGCCCCAGCATTTT
NA,TRBV2,TRBD1,TRBJ1-5,CASRTGPSNQPQHF,TGTGCCAGCAGGACAGGGCCTAGCAATCAGCCCCAGCATTTT
NA,TRBV5-8,TRBD1,TRBJ1-2,CASSWGQSYGYTF,TGTGCCAGCTCTTGGGGACAGTCCTATGGCTACACCTTC
once,TRBV11-2,TRBD1,TRBJ1-1,CASSHRDRVTEAFF,TGTGCCAGCAGCCATAGGGACAGGGTCACTGAAGCTTTCTTT
NA,TRBV6-5,NA,TRBJ2-1,CASSYSDSYNEQFF,TGTGCCAGCAGTTACTCTGACAGTTACAATGAGCAGTTCTTC
NA,TRBV30,TRBD1,TRBJ1-2,CAFTWGQGAGGYTF,TGTGCCTTCACTTGGGGACAGGGGGCTGGAGGCTACACCTTC
once,TRBV5-1,TRBD1,TRBJ1-2,CASGNADRGEGYTF,TGCGCCAGCGGCAACGCCGACAGGGGTGAAGGCTACACCTTC
NA,TRBV29-1,NA,TRBJ1-1,CSVSKGLGTEAFF,TGCAGCGTGTCAAAGGGGCTAGGGACTGAAGCTTTCTTT
NA,TRBV15,TRBD1,TRBJ1-3,CATSTRDSFSGNTIYF,TGTGCCACCAGCACCAGGGACAGCTTCTCTGGAAACACCATATATTTT
NA,TRBV3-1/TRBV3-2,NA,TRBJ1-2,CASSQVPGYGYTF,TGTGCCAGCAGCCAAGTCCCAGGGTATGGCTACACCTTC
NA,TRBV5-5,TRBD2,TRBJ2-3,CASRPTSGGAGTQYF,TGTGCCAGCAGGCCAACTAGCGGGGGGGCTGGTACGCAGTATTTT
few,TRBV4-1,NA,TRBJ2-2,CASSQAIGELFF,TGCGCCAGCAGCCAAGCTATAGGGGAGCTGTTTTTT